A selection of T cell receptor beta chains follows, all from one sample in a study of blood T cell repertoires in COVID-19. Assay: immunoSEQ multiplex PCR; the TCRdb copy retains only in-frame clones and omits some. The table includes some 250,000 clones, around 89% detected once. What was sequenced was PBMCs or T cells enriched from blood (not recorded which). The receptors here all came from a man aged 35-49 years who had recovered from COVID-19. The CDR3 runs from the conserved cysteine through the conserved F or W.

>15|TRBV2
CASSERGQTNTEAFF
>14|TRBV9
CASSGGGGRETQYF
>13|TRBV7-2
CASSSPSTGELFF
>16|TRBV5-1
CASSPTSGGAYNEQFF
>14|TRBV14
CASSPKLNTGELFF
>13|TRBV10-1
CASRGQGQGEQYF
>18|TRBV11-3
CASSLVDGTLTPNYGYTF
>17|TRBV9
CASSVAGGASSYNEQFF
>14|TRBV5-1
CASQAGTEIYGYTF
>16|TRBV7-2
CASSLDGTGSTYEQYF
>14|TRBV11-1
CASSLASGTGELFF
>15|TRBV4-2
CASSQVTQGADTQYF
>16|TRBV6-5
CASSYPGTGKAGELFF
>16|TRBV6-5
CASSYSQGQGPYGYTF
>17|TRBV7-2
CASSHWGSGRASYEQYF
>15|TRBV6-5
CASSSDRDANYGYTF
>15|TRBV9
CASSVDSLPGSPLHF
>15|TRBV5-8
CASSLLLSSYNEQFF
>14|TRBV6-5
CASRTTGGADTQYF
>13|TRBV7-2
CASSLGALGEQYF
>13|TRBV10-3
CAVGQGANYGYTF
>16|TRBV3-1/TRBV3-2
CASRGWRGSSGNTIYF
>18|TRBV7-2
CASSELWGGRPSTEGQFF
>18|TRBV13
CASSLEHLAGGRQETQYF
>17|TRBV7-8
CASSPTRRGTYFYEQYF
>16|TRBV6-2/TRBV6-3
CASRPRVRTFSYEQYF
>13|TRBV5-5
CASSLVVHSEQYF
>20|TRBV19
CASSIDRRLAGAPYTDTQYF
>14|TRBV11-3
CASSLRGSTDTQYF
>15|TRBV5-1
CASSLAASGPREQYF
>16|TRBV24-1
CATSGQGAPSFYEQYF
>14|TRBV5-1
CASSLEPGREKLFF
>16|TRBV5-4
CASSRNQGTRNSPLHF
>14|TRBV15
CATSGTGGIYGYTF
>13|TRBV25-1
CASSDQGTYEQYF
>15|TRBV10-3
CAISEDVAGNQPQHF
>16|TRBV19
CASSTLRTGSAYEQYF
>12|TRBV7-8
CASSPNRVEQFF
>17|TRBV5-1
CASSYRVGGESYNEQFF
>15|TRBV6-1
CASSELRGLGNTIYF
>14|TRBV7-2
CASSPGGGANVLTF
>15|TRBV5-1
CASSLDESSYNEQFF
>15|TRBV6-5
CASSLDRSSGNTIYF
>14|TRBV7-2
CASSSQLERYEQYF
>18|TRBV9
CASSDGTGAGFVRETQYF
>14|TRBV5-6
CASSFGVSLQPQHF
>17|TRBV5-4
CATRIVTGSSYNSPLHF